The sequence of this T cell receptor (beta chain) was determined in a study of shared clonotypes between healthy human individuals. TCRdb keeps only in-frame clones here, not all; method: immunoSEQ multiplex PCR. The data contain 2 million to 2.5 million clones, approximately 94% of them singletons. In regard to this clone: Its matching antigen is unknown.

Overall study findings and caveats: Richness estimates generally favored naive over memory subsets.

Germline V gives CDR1 MNHNS, CDR2 SASEGT. V shed 0 bases, J shed 5 bases, and the junction held 4 bases outside the gene matches. The CDR3 is 17 amino acids. This receptor was taken from a man between 18 and 35 years old in good health. The material sequenced was naive CD4+ T cells sorted from blood. Described subset: CD45RA+ positively selected. This sequence joins TRBV6-1 and TRBJ2-3; TRBD2 matches at 14 bases. The CDR3 nucleotides are TGTGCCAGCAGTGAAGCTGGACTAGCGGGGGGTAGAGATACGCAGTATTTT. Translating gives CASSEAGLAGGRDTQYF.